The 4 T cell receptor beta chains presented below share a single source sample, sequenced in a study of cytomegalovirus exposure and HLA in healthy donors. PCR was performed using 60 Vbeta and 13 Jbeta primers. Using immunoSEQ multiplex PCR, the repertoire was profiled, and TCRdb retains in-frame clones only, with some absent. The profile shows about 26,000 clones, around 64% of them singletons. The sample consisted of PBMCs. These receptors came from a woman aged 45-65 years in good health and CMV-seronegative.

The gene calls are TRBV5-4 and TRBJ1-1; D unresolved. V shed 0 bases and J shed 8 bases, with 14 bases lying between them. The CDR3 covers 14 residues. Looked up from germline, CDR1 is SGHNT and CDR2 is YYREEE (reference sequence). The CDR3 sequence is CASSLESGGGEAFF. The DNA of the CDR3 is TGTGCCAGCAGCTTGGAGTCGGGCGGAGGGGAAGCTTTCTTT. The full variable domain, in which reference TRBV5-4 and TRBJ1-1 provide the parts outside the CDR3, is ETGVTQSPTHLIKTRGQQVTLRCSSQSGHNTVSWYQQALGQGPQFIFQYYREEENGRGNFPPRFSGLQFPNYSSELNVNALELDDSALYLCASSLESGGGEAFFGQGTRLTVV.

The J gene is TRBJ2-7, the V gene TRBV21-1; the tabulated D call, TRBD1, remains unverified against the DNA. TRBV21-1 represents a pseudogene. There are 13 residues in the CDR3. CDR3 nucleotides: TGTGCCAGCAGCTCAGGGCCAGCCTACGAGCAGTACTTC. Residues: CASSSGPAYEQYF.

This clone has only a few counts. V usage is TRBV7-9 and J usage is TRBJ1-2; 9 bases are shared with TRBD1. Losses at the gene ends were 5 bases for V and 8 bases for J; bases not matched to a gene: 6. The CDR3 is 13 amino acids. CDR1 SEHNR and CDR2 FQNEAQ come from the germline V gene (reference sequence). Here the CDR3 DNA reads TGTGCCAGCAGCCCGGGGACAGGGTTAGGCTACACCTTC. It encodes CASSPGTGLGYTF.

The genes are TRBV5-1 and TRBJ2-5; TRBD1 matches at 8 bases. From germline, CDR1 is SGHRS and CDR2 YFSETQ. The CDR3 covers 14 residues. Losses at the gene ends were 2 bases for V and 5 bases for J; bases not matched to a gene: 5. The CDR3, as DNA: TGCGCCAGCAGCTTATCAGGGGGCAAGGAGACCCAGTACTTC. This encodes CASSLSGGKETQYF.